This is a list of T cell receptor beta chains from one sample in a study of shared clonotypes between healthy human individuals. The data were produced by immunoSEQ multiplex PCR, yet TCRdb's version contains in-frame clones alone and is incomplete. The sample includes about 2 million clones, approximately 94% of them seen just once. Sequenced sample: naive CD8+ T cells sorted from blood. The receptors were gathered from a man between 18 and 35 years old in good health. CDR3s include the opening cysteine and the closing phenylalanine or tryptophan. D genes are given only for firm matches. Clone size is stated in some rows and not others, as once, few, many or a class when expanded.

TRBV27	NA	TRBD1	TRBJ2-7	TGTGCCAGCAGTGCGGGACAGGGGCCCACCTACGAGCAGTACTTC	CASSAGQGPTYEQYF
TRBV5-5	NA	NA	TRBJ1-2	TGTGCCAGCACTTTTTTAGGGTCGGCAGAAGGCTACACCTTC	CASTFLGSAEGYTF
TRBV6-1	NA	NA	TRBJ1-1	TGTGCCAGCAGTGAAGGTCTGGGGACCACTGAAGCTTTCTTT	CASSEGLGTTEAFF
TRBV4-1	NA	NA	TRBJ1-6	TGCGCCAGCAGCCAAGAGGTTCCGGACCATAATTCACCCCTCCACTTT	CASSQEVPDHNSPLHF
TRBV9	NA	TRBD1	TRBJ1-1	TGTGCCAGCAGCTTCGGACAGGCGAACACTGAAGCTTTCTTT	CASSFGQANTEAFF
TRBV6-6	NA	NA	TRBJ1-5	TGTGCCAGCAGTACCTCCGGCCTCCCGCATTTT	CASSTSGLPHF
TRBV10-2	NA	NA	TRBJ1-4	TGCGCCAGCAGTGAGGGGACCGAAAAACTGTTTTTT	CASSEGTEKLFF
TRBV4-1	once	TRBD2	TRBJ2-7	TGCGCCAGCAGCCAAGATAGGACTAGCGGGAGATACGAGCAGTACTTC	CASSQDRTSGRYEQYF
TRBV30	NA	NA	TRBJ1-3	TGTGCCTGGAGTGAGACAGGACTCTCTGGAAACACCATATATTTT	CAWSETGLSGNTIYF
TRBV7-6	NA	TRBD1	TRBJ1-5	TGTGCCAGCAGCTCTAAGCCGGGACAGGGGGCGGAGGGCAATCAGCCCCAGCATTTT	CASSSKPGQGAEGNQPQHF